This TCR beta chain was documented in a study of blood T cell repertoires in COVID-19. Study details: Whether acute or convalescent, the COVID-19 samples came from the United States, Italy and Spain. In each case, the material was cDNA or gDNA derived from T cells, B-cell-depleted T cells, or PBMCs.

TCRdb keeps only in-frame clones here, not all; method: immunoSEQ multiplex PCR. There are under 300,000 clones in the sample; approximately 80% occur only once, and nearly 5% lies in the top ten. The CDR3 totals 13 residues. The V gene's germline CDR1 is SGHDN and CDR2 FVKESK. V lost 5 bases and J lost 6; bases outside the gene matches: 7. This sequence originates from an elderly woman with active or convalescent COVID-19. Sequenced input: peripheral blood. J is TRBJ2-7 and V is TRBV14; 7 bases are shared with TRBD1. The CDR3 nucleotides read TGTGCCAGCAGCGAGGGGACAGTAGGCGAGCAGTACTTC. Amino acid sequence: CASSEGTVGEQYF.